In its sample, the clone carrying this TCR beta chain was seen a few times. Its specificity is not known. At the DNA level, this CDR3 is encoded by other sequences in the same sample as well. This entry belongs to a study of cytomegalovirus exposure and HLA in healthy donors. Findings and caveats of the study: Sequence variants that were highly shared formed a cluster that was likely a sequencing artifact.

It was with 60 Vbeta and 13 Jbeta primers that the PCR ran. Data came from immunoSEQ multiplex PCR; TCRdb stores just in-frame clones and leaves some out. The table includes about 170,000 clones, roughly 84% detected once. The source of this sequence is a man in his thirties or forties in good health and CMV-seropositive. The sample was PBMCs.

The CDR3 coding sequence is TGTGCCAGCAGCCAAGGACTAGCGGGTGATTACGAGCAGTACTTC. Protein sequence: CASSQGLAGDYEQYF. The chain employs TRBV4-2 and TRBJ2-7; TRBD2 matches at 10 bases. The germline gives CDR1 LGHNA, CDR2 YNFKEQ. Unmatched junction bases numbered 4, after V lost 1 base and J lost 4 bases. There are 15 residues in the CDR3.